Below, 9 T cell receptor beta chains from the same sample are listed, as sequenced in a study of blood T cell repertoires in COVID-19. Clones were read by immunoSEQ multiplex PCR, and TCRdb kept only the in-frame ones, dropping some. The data hold approximately 300,000 clones, with about nine tenths observed a single time. Sequences were obtained from peripheral blood. All receptors come from a man aged 18 to 29 with active or convalescent COVID-19.

The genes are TRBV27 and TRBJ1-2; D unclear. CDR1 MNHEY and CDR2 SMNVEV come from the germline V gene (reference sequence). The CDR3 totals 15 residues. V dropped 1 base and J dropped 8 bases, with 17 bases sitting between them. The CDR3 loop reads CASSLYAGHSWGYTF. For the CDR3, the DNA is TGTGCCAGCAGTTTATACGCGGGCCACTCTTGGGGCTACACCTTC.

Only one count was recorded for this clone. This chain joins TRBV5-3 and TRBJ1-2; D is possibly TRBD1 (6 bases). TRBV5-3 is treated as an ORF (open reading frame) with a function not yet certain. This CDR3 is built from 14 residues. Trimming stripped 0 bases from V and 1 base from J, with 7 bases between. In DNA form, the CDR3 reads TGTGCCAGAAGCTTGGACAGGGATAACTATGGCTACACCTTC. This gives the protein CARSLDRDNYGYTF.

V is TRBV18 and J is TRBJ2-1; TRBD2 matches at 7 bases. The CDR3 is 19 residues long. Germline loops: CDR1 KGHSH, CDR2 LQKENI. Unmatched junction bases numbered 23, after V lost 3 bases and J lost 9 bases. As DNA, the CDR3 is TGTGCCAGCTCACCCATTACCGTGCTAGGAGGGAGGGCCATTGGTGAGCAGTTCTTC. This translates into CASSPITVLGGRAIGEQFF. Full variable domain (outside the CDR3, taken from reference TRBV18 and TRBJ2-1): NAGVMQNPRHLVRRRGQEARLRCSPMKGHSHVYWYRQLPEEGLKFMVYLQKENIIDESGMPKERFSAEFPKEGPSILRIQQVVRGDSAAYFCASSPITVLGGRAIGEQFFGPGTRLTVL.

V gene TRBV5-5 combines with J gene TRBJ2-1; weak D call: TRBD1 (6 bases). This CDR3 is built from 15 residues. The V end was cut by 5 bases, the J end by 7 bases, with 19 bases between. Per germline, CDR1 SGHKS and CDR2 YYEKEE (reference sequence). The CDR3 DNA follows: TGTGCCAGCAGTAATGCACAGGGACCCTGGAATGAGCAGTTCTTC. Its protein product is CASSNAQGPWNEQFF.

This chain joins TRBV21-1 and TRBJ2-1; no check of the table's D call, TRBD2, against the DNA was made. TRBV21-1 is labeled a pseudogene. The CDR3 is made up of 13 amino acids. In DNA form, the CDR3 reads TGTGCCACCAGGGATAAGGCGGATTGTGAGCAGTTCTTC. Its translation: CATRDKADCEQFF.

A note on this clone: A single base separates this from a much larger clone, so it may be a read error. Other nucleotide sequences from this sample produce the same CDR3. The V gene is TRBV5-1, the J gene TRBJ2-1, with 8 bases that match TRBD1. This CDR3 region has 15 residues. Trimming took 0 bases from V and 6 from J; bases not matched to a gene: 5. Germline loops: CDR1 SGHRS, CDR2 YFSETQ. CDR3 coding DNA: TGCGCCAGCAGCTTGGCCGGAACAGGGGGCAATGAGCAGTTCTTC. It yields the protein CASSLAGTGGNEQFF.

The rearrangement links TRBV5-1 to TRBJ2-1; 7 bases agree with TRBD1. The CDR3 totals 16 residues. Trimming at V came to 4 bases and at J to 3 bases, leaving 10 bases not matched to a gene. The germline CDR1 and CDR2 sequences are SGHRS and YFSETQ. Here the CDR3 reads CASSQGVGRSYNEQFF. The CDR3 DNA reads TGCGCCAGCAGCCAGGGGGTAGGTAGGAGCTACAATGAGCAGTTCTTC.

This clone was recorded a few times. As DNA, the CDR3 is TGTGCCACCGGATCGCCGGGACAGGGGAACACCGGGGAGCTGTTTTTT. Protein: CATGSPGQGNTGELFF. The chain has TRBV24-1 and TRBJ2-2; TRBD1 matches at 9 bases. CDR1 is KGHDR and CDR2 is SFDVKD in the germline V gene. The CDR3 is made up of 16 amino acids. V lost 9 bases, J lost 1 base, and 8 bases stayed unmatched.

The J gene is TRBJ1-1, the V gene TRBV6-6; D might be TRBD1 (5 bases). The V gene's germline CDR1 is MNHNY and CDR2 SVGAGI (reference sequence). Trimming took off 11 bases at V and 1 base at J, with 14 bases between the two ends. This CDR3 is built from 13 residues. The CDR3 DNA reads as TGTGCCGGTGCTTGGGGGGGGAACACTGAAGCTTTCTTT. This gives the protein CAGAWGGNTEAFF.